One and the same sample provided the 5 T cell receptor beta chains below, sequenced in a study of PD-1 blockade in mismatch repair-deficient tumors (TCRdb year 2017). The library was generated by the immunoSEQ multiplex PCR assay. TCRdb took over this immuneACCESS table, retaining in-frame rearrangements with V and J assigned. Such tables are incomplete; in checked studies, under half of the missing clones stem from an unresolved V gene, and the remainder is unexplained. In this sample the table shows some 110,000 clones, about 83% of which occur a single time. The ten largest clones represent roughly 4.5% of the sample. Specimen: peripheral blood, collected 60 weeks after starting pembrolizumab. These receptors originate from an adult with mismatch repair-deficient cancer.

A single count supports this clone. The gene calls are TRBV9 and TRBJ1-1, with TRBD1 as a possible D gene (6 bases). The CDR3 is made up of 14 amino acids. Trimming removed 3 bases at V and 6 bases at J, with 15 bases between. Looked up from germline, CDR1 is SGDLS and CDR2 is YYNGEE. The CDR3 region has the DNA TGTGCCAGCAGCGCAGTCACAGGGAGGGCTGAAGCTTTCTTT. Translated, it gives CASSAVTGRAEAFF.

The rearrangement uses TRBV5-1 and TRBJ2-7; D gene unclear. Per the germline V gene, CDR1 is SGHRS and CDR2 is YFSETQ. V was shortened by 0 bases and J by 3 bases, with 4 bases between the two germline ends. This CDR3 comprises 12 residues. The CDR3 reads CASSLGDYEQYF. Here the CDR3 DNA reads TGCGCCAGCAGCTTGGGGGACTACGAGCAGTACTTC.

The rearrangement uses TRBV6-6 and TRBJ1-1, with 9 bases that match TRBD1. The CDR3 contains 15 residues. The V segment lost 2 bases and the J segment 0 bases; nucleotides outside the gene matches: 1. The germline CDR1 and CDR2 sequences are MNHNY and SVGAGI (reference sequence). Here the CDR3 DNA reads TGTGCCAGCAGTTACGGGACAGGGATGAACACTGAAGCTTTCTTT. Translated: CASSYGTGMNTEAFF.

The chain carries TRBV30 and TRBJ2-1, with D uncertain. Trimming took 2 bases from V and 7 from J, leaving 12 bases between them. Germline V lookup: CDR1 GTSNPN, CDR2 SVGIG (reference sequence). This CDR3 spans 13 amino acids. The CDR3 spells CAWSPRLENEQFF. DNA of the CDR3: TGTGCCTGGAGTCCGCGGCTCGAAAATGAGCAGTTCTTC.

The CDR3 sequence is CASKFVSNTEAFF. In DNA form, the CDR3 reads TGTGCCAGTAAATTCGTCAGTAACACTGAAGCTTTCTTT. This chain uses TRBV19 with TRBJ1-1; D is undetermined. The CDR3 totals 13 residues. Trimming stripped 7 bases from V and 2 bases from J, with 11 bases between. Germline V gene lookup returns CDR1 LNHDA and CDR2 SQIVND (reference sequence).